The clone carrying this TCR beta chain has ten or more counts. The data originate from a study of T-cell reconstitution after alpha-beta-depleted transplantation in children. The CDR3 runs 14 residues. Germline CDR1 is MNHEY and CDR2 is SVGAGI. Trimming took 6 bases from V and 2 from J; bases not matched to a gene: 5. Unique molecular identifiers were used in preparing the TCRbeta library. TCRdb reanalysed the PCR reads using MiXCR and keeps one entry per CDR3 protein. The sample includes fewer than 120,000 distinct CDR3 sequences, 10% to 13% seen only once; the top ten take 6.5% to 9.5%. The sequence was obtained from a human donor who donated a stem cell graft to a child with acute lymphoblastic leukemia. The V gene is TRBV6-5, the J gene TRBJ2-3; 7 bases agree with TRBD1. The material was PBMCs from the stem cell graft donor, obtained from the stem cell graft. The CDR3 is CASRLQGYTDTQYF. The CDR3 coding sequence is TGTGCCAGCAGACTACAGGGGTACACAGATACGCAGTATTTT.